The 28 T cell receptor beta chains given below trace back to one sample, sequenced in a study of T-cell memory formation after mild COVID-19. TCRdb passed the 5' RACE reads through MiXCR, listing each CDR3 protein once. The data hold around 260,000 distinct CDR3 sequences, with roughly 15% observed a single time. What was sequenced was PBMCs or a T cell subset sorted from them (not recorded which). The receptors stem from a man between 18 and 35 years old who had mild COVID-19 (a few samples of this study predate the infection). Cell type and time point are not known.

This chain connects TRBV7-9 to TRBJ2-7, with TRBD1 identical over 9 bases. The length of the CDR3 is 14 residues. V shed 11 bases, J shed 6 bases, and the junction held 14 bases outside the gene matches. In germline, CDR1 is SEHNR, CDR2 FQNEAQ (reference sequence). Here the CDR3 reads CAARGGQGSGEQYF. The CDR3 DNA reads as TGTGCCGCCCGTGGAGGACAGGGGTCCGGCGAGCAGTACTTC.

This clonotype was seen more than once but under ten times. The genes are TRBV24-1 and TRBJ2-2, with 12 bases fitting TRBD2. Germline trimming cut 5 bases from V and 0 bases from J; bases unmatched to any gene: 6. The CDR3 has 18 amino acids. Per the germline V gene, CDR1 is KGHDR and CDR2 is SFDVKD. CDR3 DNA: TGTGCCACCAGTGGACTAGCGGGGGCCAACACGAACACCGGGGAGCTGTTTTTT. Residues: CATSGLAGANTNTGELFF.

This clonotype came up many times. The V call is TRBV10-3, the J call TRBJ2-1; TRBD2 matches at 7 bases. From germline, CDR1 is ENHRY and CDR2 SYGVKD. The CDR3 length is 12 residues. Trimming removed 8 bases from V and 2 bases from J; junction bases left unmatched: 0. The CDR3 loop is CAIRGAYNEQFF. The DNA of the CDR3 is TGTGCCATCCGGGGGGCCTACAATGAGCAGTTCTTC.

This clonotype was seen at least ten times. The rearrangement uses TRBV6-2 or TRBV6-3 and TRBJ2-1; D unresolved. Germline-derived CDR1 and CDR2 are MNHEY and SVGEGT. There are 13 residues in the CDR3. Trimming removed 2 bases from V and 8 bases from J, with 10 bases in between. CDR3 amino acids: CASSYAQRYEQFF. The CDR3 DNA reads TGTGCCAGCAGTTACGCGCAAAGGTATGAGCAGTTCTTC.

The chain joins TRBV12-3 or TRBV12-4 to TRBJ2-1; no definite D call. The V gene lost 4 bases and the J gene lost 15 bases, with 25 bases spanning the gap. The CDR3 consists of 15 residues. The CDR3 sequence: CASSSSSVGVMFWFF. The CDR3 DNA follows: TGTGCCAGCAGTTCCTCCTCGGTTGGGGTGATGTTTTGGTTCTTC.

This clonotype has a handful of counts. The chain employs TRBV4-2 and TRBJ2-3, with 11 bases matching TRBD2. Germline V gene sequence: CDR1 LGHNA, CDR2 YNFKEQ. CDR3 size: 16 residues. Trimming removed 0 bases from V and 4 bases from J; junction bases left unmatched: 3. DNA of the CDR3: TGTGCCAGCAGCCAAGATAGCGGGGGGGGATCAGATACGCAGTATTTT. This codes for CASSQDSGGGSDTQYF.

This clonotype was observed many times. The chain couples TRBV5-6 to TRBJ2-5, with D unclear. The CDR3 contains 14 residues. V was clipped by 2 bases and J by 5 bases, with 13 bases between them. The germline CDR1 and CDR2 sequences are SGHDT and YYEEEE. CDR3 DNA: TGTGCCAGCAGCTTTCGACGAGAGACGGAGACCCAGTACTTC. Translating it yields CASSFRRETETQYF. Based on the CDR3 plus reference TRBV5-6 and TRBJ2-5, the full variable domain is DAGVTQSPTHLIKTRGQQVTLRCSPKSGHDTVSWYQQALGQGPQFIFQYYEEEERQRGNFPDRFSGHQFPNYSSELNVNALLLGDSALYLCASSFRRETETQYFGPGTRLLVL.

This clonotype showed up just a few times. This chain's CDR3 is CASSLDQGGGRPEAFF. In nucleotides, the CDR3 is TGTGCCAGCAGCTTAGATCAGGGTGGGGGGCGGCCTGAAGCTTTCTTT. The chain has TRBV11-2 and TRBJ1-1, with D perhaps TRBD1 (6 bases). The length of the CDR3 is 16 residues. Germline CDR1 SGHAT, CDR2 FQNNGV. V lost 0 bases and J lost 6, with 17 bases in between.

The CDR3 DNA follows: TGCAGTGCTTGGGTGGGATCCTTGAACACTGAAGCTTTCTTT. Translated: CSAWVGSLNTEAFF. The chain couples TRBV20-1 to TRBJ1-1; D remains unclear. Germline lookup yields CDR1 DFQATT and CDR2 SNEGSKA (reference sequence). Trimming removed 5 bases from V and 0 bases from J, with 13 bases in between. CDR3 length: 14 residues.

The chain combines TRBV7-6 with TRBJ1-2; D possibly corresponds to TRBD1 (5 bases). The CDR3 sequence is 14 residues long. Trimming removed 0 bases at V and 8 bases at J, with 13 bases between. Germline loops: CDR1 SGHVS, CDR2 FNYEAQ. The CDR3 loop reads CASSLAQGPGGYTF. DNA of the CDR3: TGTGCCAGCAGCTTAGCCCAGGGCCCGGGGGGCTACACCTTC.

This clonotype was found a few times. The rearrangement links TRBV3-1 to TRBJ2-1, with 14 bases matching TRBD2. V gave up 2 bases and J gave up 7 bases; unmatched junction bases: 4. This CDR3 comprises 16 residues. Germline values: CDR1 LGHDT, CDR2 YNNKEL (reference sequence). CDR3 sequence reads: CASSQTGTSGGNEQFF. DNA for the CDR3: TGTGCCAGCAGCCAAACCGGGACTAGCGGGGGTAATGAGCAGTTCTTC.

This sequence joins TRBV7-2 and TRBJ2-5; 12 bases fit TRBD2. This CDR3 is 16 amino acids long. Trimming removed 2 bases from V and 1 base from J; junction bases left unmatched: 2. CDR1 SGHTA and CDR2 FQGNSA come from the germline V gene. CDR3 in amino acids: CASSLSSGGGQETQYF. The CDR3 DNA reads TGTGCCAGCAGCTTATCTAGCGGGGGGGGCCAAGAGACCCAGTACTTC.

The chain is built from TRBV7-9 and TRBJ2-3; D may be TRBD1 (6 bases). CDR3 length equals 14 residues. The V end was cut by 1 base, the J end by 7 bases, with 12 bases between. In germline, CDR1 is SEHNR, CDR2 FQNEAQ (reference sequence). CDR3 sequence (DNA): TGTGCCAGCAGCTTAGTAGGGACAACGAATACGCAGTATTTT. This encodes CASSLVGTTNTQYF.

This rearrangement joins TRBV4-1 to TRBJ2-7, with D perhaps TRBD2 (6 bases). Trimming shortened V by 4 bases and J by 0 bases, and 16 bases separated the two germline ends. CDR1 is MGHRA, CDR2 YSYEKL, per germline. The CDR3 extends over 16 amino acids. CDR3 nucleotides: TGCGCCAGCAGCCGAACCCCGGGACTGGCCTCCTACGAGCAGTACTTC. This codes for CASSRTPGLASYEQYF.

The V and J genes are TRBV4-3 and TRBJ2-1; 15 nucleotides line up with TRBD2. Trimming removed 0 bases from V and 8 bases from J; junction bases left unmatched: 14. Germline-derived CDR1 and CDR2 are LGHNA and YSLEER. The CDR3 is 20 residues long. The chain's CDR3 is CASSQDKGLAGGARLHEQFF. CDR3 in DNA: TGCGCCAGCAGCCAAGATAAAGGACTAGCGGGGGGGGCACGTCTCCATGAGCAGTTCTTC.

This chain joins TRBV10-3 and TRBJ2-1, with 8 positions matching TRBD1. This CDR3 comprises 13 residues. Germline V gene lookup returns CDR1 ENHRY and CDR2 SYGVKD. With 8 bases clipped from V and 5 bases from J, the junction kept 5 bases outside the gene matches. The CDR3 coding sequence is TGTGCCATCGTGACAGGGGTGGACAATGAGCAGTTCTTC. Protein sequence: CAIVTGVDNEQFF.

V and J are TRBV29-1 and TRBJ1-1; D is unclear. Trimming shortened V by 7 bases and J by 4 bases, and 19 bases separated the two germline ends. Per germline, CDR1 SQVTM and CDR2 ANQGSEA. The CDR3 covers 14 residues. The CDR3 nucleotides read TGCAGCGCCGGGTCGGCCTTCGAGAGCACTGAAGCTTTCTTT. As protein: CSAGSAFESTEAFF.

The CDR3 loop reads CASSPGGQPTYGYTF. As DNA, the CDR3 is TGTGCCAGCAGTCCAGGGGGACAACCGACGTATGGCTACACCTTC. This rearrangement joins TRBV27 to TRBJ1-2, with 7 bases matching TRBD1. The CDR3 consists of 15 residues. V shed 5 bases and J 5 bases; nucleotides not matched to a gene: 11. Germline V CDR1 and CDR2: MNHEY, SMNVEV (reference sequence).

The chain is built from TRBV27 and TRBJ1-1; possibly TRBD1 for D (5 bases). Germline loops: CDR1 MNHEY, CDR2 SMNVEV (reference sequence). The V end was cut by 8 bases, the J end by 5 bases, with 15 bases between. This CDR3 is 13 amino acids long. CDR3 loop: CASLGVGGTEAFF. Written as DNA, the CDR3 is TGTGCCAGCCTAGGGGTTGGAGGTACTGAAGCTTTCTTT.

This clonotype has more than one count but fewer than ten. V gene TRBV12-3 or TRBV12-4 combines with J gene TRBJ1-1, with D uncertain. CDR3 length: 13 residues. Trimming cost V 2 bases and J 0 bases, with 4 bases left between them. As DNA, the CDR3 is TGTGCCAGCAGTTTATCCCTGAACACTGAAGCTTTCTTT. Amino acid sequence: CASSLSLNTEAFF.

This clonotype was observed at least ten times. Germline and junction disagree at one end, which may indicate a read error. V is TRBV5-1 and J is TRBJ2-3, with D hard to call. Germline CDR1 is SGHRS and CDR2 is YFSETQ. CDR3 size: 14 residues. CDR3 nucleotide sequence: TGTGCCAGCAGCTTGGGCGGAAGCACAGATACGCAGTATTTT. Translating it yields CASSLGGSTDTQYF.

This CDR3 is CASSLRTSGANVLTF. Written as DNA, the CDR3 is TGTGCCAGCAGTTTAAGAACGTCTGGGGCCAACGTCCTGACTTTC. The chain employs TRBV27 and TRBJ2-6; D is undetermined. V was clipped by 2 bases and J by 1 base, with 6 bases between them. Germline V gives CDR1 MNHEY, CDR2 SMNVEV (reference sequence). The CDR3 is 15 residues long.

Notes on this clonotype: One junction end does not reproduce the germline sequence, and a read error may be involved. The CDR3 region is CASSPLPLAPSSTDTQYF. The CDR3 DNA is TGTGCCAGCTCTCCACTCCCCCTAGCACCCTCTAGCACAGATACGCAGTATTTT. The rearrangement uses TRBV18 and TRBJ2-3, with D possibly TRBD2 on 5 matching bases. The V gene's germline CDR1 is KGHSH and CDR2 LQKENI. CDR3 length equals 18 residues.

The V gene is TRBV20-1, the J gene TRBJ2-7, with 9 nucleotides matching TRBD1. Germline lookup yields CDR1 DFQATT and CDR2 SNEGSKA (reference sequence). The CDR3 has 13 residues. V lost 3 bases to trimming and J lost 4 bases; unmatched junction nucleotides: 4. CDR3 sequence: CSASPGQGYEQYV. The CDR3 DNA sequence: TGCAGTGCTAGCCCGGGACAGGGTTACGAGCAGTACGTC.

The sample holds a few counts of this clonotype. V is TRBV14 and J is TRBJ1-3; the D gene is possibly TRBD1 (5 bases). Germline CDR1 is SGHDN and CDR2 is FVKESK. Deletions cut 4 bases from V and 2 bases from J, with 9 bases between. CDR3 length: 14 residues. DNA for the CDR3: TGTGCCAGCAGCCGCTGGGACGCTGGAAACACCATATATTTT. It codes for CASSRWDAGNTIYF.

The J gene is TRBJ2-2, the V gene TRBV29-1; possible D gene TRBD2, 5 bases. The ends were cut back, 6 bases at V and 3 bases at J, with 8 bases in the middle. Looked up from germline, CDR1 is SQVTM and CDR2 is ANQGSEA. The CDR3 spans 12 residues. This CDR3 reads CSVAGYTGELFF. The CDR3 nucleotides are TGCAGCGTGGCGGGTTACACCGGGGAGCTGTTTTTT.

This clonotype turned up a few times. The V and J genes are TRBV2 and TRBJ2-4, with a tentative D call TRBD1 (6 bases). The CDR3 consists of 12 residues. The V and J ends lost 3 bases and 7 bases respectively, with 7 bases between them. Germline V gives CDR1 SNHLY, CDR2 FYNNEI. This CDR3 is CASSDQGNIQYF. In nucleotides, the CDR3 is TGTGCCAGCAGTGATCAGGGGAACATTCAGTACTTC. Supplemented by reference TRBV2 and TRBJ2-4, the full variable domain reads EPEVTQTPSHQVTQMGQEVILRCVPISNHLYFYWYRQILGQKVEFLVSFYNNEISEKSEIFDDQFSVERPDGSNFTLKIRSTKLEDSAMYFCASSDQGNIQYFGAGTRLSVL.

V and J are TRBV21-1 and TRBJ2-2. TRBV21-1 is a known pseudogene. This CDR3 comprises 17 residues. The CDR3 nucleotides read TGTGCCAGCAGCAAAGCGATCTCGTCAGGGACCACCGGGGAGCTGTTTTTT. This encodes CASSKAISSGTTGELFF.